The clone carrying this T cell receptor (beta chain) has a handful of counts. These data come from a study of response to subunit inactivated influenza vaccine. TCRdb called the RT-PCR reads again in MiXCR, with one record for every CDR3 protein. The sample includes 500,000 to 600,000 distinct CDR3 sequences, over 9% seen only once; the top ten take 11%. This sample was shared with a second study, whose subject was T cells expressing NK-cell markers. That work states: Template switching by 5'RACE with UMIs generated the TCR beta cDNA. Eight donors were sequenced, seven testing HCMV-seropositive and one testing seronegative. In a few donors, dominant clonotypes made up roughly 28.3-65% of CD3+CD56-NKG2C+ cells.

This clonotype was obtained from a man between 50 and 59 years old who received an inactivated influenza vaccine. The source material was PBMCs from blood, sampled on the day of vaccination.

Here the CDR3 DNA reads TGTGCCAGCAGCACATTCCTGGCAGGCCTCTATGACACTGAAGCTTTCTTT. Residues: CASSTFLAGLYDTEAFF. V is TRBV7-9 and J is TRBJ1-1; no clear D gene. V lost 5 bases and J lost 3, with 22 bases in between. This CDR3 is 17 amino acids long. Germline lookup yields CDR1 SEHNR and CDR2 FQNEAQ (reference sequence).